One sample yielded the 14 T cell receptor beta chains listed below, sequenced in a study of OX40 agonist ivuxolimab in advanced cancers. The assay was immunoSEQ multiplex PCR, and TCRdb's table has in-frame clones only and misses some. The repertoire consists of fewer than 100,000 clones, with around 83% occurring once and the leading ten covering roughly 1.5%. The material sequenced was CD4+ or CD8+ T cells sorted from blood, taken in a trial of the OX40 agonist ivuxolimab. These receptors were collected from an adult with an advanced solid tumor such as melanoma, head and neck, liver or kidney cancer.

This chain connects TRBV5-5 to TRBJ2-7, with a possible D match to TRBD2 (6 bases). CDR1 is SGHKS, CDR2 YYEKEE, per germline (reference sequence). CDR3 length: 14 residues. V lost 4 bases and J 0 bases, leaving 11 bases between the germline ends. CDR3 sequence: CASSPAGSSYEQYF. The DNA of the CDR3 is TGTGCCAGCAGCCCGGCCGGGAGCTCCTACGAGCAGTACTTC.

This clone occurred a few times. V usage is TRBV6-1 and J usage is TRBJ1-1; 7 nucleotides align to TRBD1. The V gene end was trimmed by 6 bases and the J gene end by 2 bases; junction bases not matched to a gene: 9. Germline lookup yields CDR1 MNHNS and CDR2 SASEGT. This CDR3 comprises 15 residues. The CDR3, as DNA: TGTGCCAGCAGCCTCTCCGGGACAGCAAACACTGAAGCTTTCTTT. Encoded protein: CASSLSGTANTEAFF.

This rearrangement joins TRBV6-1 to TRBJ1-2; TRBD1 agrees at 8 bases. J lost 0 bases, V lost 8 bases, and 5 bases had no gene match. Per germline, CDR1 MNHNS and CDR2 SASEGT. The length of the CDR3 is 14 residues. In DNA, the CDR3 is TGTGCCAGCCTATGGACAGGGACTAACTATGGCTACACCTTC. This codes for CASLWTGTNYGYTF.

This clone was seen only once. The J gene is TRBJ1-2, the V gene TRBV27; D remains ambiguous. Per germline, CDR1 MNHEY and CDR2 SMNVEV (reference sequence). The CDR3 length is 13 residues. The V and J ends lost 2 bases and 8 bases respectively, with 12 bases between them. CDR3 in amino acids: CASSLDRVRGYTF. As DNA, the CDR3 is TGTGCCAGCAGTTTAGACCGCGTGCGGGGCTACACCTTC.

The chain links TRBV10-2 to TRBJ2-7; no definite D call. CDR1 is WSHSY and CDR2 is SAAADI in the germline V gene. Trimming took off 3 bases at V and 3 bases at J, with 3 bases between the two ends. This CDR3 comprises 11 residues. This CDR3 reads CASSEGYEQYF. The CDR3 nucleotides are TGCGCCAGCAGTGAAGGCTACGAGCAGTACTTC.

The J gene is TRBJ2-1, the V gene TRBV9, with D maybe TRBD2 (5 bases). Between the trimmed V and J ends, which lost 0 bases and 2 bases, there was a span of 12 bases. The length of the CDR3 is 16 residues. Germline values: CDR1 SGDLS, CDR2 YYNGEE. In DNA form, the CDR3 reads TGTGCCAGCAGCGTAGGAGGCGGGTTAACCTACAATGAGCAGTTCTTC. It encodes CASSVGGGLTYNEQFF. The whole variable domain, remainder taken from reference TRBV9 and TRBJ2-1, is DSGVTQTPKHLITATGQRVTLRCSPRSGDLSVYWYQQSLDQGLQFLIQYYNGEERAKGNILERFSAQQFPDLHSELNLSSLELGDSALYFCASSVGGGLTYNEQFFGPGTRLTVL.

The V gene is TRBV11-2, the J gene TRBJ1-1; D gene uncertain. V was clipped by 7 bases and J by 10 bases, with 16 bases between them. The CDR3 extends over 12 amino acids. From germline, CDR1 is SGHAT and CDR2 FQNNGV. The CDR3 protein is CASTTYGGLAFF. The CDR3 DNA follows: TGTGCCAGCACCACCTACGGCGGACTAGCTTTCTTT.

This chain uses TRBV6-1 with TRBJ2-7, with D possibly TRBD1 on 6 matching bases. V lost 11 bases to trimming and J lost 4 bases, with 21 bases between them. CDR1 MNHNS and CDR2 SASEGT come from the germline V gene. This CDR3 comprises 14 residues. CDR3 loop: CAGLDTGRGYEQYF. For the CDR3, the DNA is TGTGCCGGTCTGGATACAGGGAGAGGGTACGAGCAGTACTTC.

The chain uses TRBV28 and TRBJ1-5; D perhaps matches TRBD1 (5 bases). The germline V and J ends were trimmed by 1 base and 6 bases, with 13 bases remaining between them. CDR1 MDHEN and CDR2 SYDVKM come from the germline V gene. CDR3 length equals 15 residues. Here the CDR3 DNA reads TGTGCCAGCAGTTTATATCAGGGACGAGTTCAGCCCCAGCATTTT. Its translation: CASSLYQGRVQPQHF.

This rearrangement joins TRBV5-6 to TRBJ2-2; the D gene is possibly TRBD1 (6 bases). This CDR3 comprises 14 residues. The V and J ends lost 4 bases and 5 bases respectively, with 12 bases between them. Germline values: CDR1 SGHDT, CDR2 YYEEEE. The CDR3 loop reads CASSRPTGTGELFF. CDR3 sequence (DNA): TGTGCCAGCAGCCGACCGACAGGAACCGGGGAGCTGTTTTTT.

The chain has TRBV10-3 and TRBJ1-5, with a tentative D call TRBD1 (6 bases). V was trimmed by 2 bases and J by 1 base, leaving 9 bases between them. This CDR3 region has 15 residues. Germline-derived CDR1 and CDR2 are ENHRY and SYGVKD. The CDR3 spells CAISEGTPSNQPQHF. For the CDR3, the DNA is TGTGCCATCAGTGAGGGGACACCCAGCAATCAGCCCCAGCATTTT.

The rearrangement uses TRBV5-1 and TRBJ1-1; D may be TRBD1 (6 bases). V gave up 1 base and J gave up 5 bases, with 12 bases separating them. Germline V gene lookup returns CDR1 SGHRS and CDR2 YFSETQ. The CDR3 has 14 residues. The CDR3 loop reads CASSLSTGITEAFF. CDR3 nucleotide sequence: TGCGCCAGCAGCTTGTCAACAGGGATAACTGAAGCTTTCTTT.

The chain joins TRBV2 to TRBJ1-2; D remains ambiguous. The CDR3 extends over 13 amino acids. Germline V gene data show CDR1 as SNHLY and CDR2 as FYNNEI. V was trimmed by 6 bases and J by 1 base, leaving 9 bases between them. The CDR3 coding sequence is TGTGCCAGCAGGTACGACGGTAACTATGGCTACACCTTC. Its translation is CASRYDGNYGYTF.

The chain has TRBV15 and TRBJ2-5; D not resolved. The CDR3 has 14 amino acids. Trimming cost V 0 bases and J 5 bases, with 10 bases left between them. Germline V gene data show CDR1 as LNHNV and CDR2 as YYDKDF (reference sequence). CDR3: CATSRDRGRETQYF. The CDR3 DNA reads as TGTGCCACCAGCAGAGATCGCGGACGGGAGACCCAGTACTTC.